This T cell receptor beta chain is from a study of shared clonotypes between healthy human individuals. Study observations and caveats: When naive CD4 clonotypes were compared across several donors, roughly 4.9% were shared. Clonotype sharing among donors was thought likely to change with sequencing depth.

CDR1 and CDR2 (germline): SGHRS, YFSETQ. The trim removed 4 bases at V and 7 bases at J, leaving 12 bases unmatched. The CDR3 runs to 15 residues. The repertoire was sequenced with immunoSEQ multiplex PCR; TCRdb's copy has only in-frame clones and lacks some. In the table there are about 1.1 million clones, around 77% of which are singletons. Note on this clone: Its antigen is still unknown.

The genes are TRBV5-1 and TRBJ2-7, with TRBD1 matching over 9 bases. The sequenced sample consisted of memory CD4+ T cells from PBMCs. Subset reported: CD45RA-negative fraction. The source of this sequence is a man aged 18-30 years in good health. Some clones in this sample may be carry-over from other donors' samples. The CDR3 nucleotides read TGCGCCAGCAGCCCCCACAAACAGGGGGCAGGGGAGCAGTACTTC. Its protein is CASSPHKQGAGEQYF.